This TCR beta chain was recorded in a study of T cell clonality in common variable immunodeficiency. Study-wide results and limits: Reportedly, TCR beta sequences from common variable immunodeficiency showed fewer deletions and N-nucleotide insertions. Compared with healthy controls, CVID subjects showed increased TCRbeta clonality, mostly in about a third.

Reduced serum IgG, IgA and/or IgM plus specific antibody deficiency defined CVID. Comments on this clone: Its antigen is not identified. The read ends 3 residues before the CDR3 terminus; that terminus is restored from the germline J gene.

Libraries were prepared by immunoSEQ multiplex PCR; TCRdb keeps only in-frame clonotypes and omits some of them. The sample offers some 42,000 clones and no singletons, the top ten holding 6%. The germline V gene has CDR1 LNHDA and CDR2 SQIVND (reference sequence). V dropped 3 bases and J dropped 2 bases, with 10 bases sitting between them. The CDR3 totals 14 residues. The genes are TRBV19 and TRBJ1-1; the D is unclear. Source material: peripheral blood mononuclear cells. The TCR comes from a human donor with common variable immunodeficiency. The DNA read from the CDR3 is TGTGCCAGTAGTATCTTCTCCACAAACACTGAA. As protein: CASSIFSTNTE. From start to end, the CDR3 is CASSIFSTNTEAFF.